The 11 T cell receptor beta chains below come from one sample, sequenced in a study of shared clonotypes between healthy human individuals. Data came from immunoSEQ multiplex PCR; TCRdb stores just in-frame clones and leaves some out. In the table there are about 490,000 clones, about 79% of which are singletons. The sequencing input was PBMCs. The origin of the receptors is a woman in her thirties or forties in good health. Some clones in this sample may be carry-over from other donors' samples.

V gene TRBV11-2 combines with J gene TRBJ2-1, with a tentative D call TRBD2 (5 bases). The CDR3 has 14 residues. The germline V gene encodes CDR1 SGHAT and CDR2 FQNNGV. Trimming took 8 bases from V and 0 from J, leaving 11 bases between them. In DNA form, the CDR3 reads TGTGCCAGCGCTAGCACATACTCCTACAATGAGCAGTTCTTC. Its protein is CASASTYSYNEQFF. Looking up the rest from reference TRBV11-2 and TRBJ2-1 gives the full variable domain: EAGVAQSPRYKIIEKRQSVAFWCNPISGHATLYWYQQILGQGPKLLIQFQNNGVVDDSQLPKDRFSAERLKGVDSTLKIQPAKLEDSAVYLCASASTYSYNEQFFGPGTRLTVL.

This chain links TRBV13 with TRBJ2-1, with 7 bases aligning to TRBD2. V lost 0 bases to trimming and J lost 8 bases; unmatched junction nucleotides: 7. Germline CDR1 is PRHDT and CDR2 is FYEKMQ (reference sequence). This CDR3 comprises 15 residues. Written as DNA, the CDR3 is TGTGCCAGCAGCTTAGGGACTAGCACAATCCATGAGCAGTTCTTC. Protein: CASSLGTSTIHEQFF.

This clone was seen only once. The chain combines TRBV7-8 with TRBJ2-7; D is possibly TRBD2 (5 bases). CDR1 and CDR2 from the germline V gene are SGHVS and FQNEAQ. The CDR3 spans 16 residues. V was trimmed by 6 bases and J by 6 bases, leaving 24 bases between them. The CDR3 coding sequence is TGTGCCAGCAGTCGCTCCCTAACTAGAAGGATATTCGAGCAGTACTTC. Translation: CASSRSLTRRIFEQYF. Filled out from reference TRBV7-8 and TRBJ2-7, the complete variable domain reads GAGVSQSPRYKVAKRGQDVALRCDPISGHVSLFWYQQALGQGPEFLTYFQNEAQLDKSGLPSDRFFAERPEGSVSTLKIQRTQQEDSAVYLCASSRSLTRRIFEQYFGPGTRLTVT.

This clone was detected only a few times. The chain's CDR3 is CASSQSPGVLYGYTF. CDR3 sequence (DNA): TGTGCCAGCAGCCAATCACCTGGAGTGCTCTATGGCTACACCTTC. This chain joins TRBV14 and TRBJ1-2; D is unclear. The germline CDR1 and CDR2 sequences are SGHDN and FVKESK. The V and J ends lost 2 bases and 4 bases respectively, with 14 bases between them. CDR3 length: 15 residues.

The gene calls are TRBV11-3 and TRBJ2-3; 7 bases fit TRBD1. This CDR3 is built from 13 residues. Losses at the gene ends were 5 bases for V and 5 bases for J; bases not matched to a gene: 4. In germline, CDR1 is SGHNT, CDR2 YENEEA. The CDR3 loop reads CASSPRDRDTQYF. CDR3 DNA: TGTGCCAGCAGCCCCAGGGACAGAGATACGCAGTATTTT.

V gene TRBV30 combines with J gene TRBJ2-7; a weak D match, TRBD1 (5 bases). The CDR3 covers 14 residues. Trimming took off 0 bases at V and 3 bases at J, with 12 bases between the two ends. CDR1 and CDR2 from the germline V gene are GTSNPN and SVGIG (reference sequence). In nucleotides, the CDR3 is TGTGCCTGGAGTGTAGGGGCAGGCCACTACGAGCAGTACTTC. Its translation: CAWSVGAGHYEQYF. The full variable domain, rest sourced from reference TRBV30 and TRBJ2-7, is SQTIHQWPATLVQPVGSPLSLECTVEGTSNPNLYWYRQAAGRGLQLLFYSVGIGQISSEVPQNLSASRPQDRQFILSSKKLLLSDSGFYLCAWSVGAGHYEQYFGPGTRLTVT.

The V and J genes are TRBV5-1 and TRBJ2-1, with 10 bases lining up with TRBD1. The CDR3 contains 14 residues. The V gene's germline CDR1 is SGHRS and CDR2 YFSETQ. After removal of 0 bases from V and 6 bases from J, the junction contained 0 bases not matched to a gene. The CDR3 region has the DNA TGCGCCAGCAGCTTGGGGACAGGGGGCAATGAGCAGTTCTTC. Protein sequence: CASSLGTGGNEQFF.

This clone was detected once. The gene calls are TRBV9 and TRBJ2-2; a weak D match, TRBD2 (6 bases). The CDR3 spans 15 residues. Germline-derived CDR1 and CDR2 are SGDLS and YYNGEE. V was trimmed by 4 bases and J by 0 bases, leaving 10 bases between them. CDR3 sequence: CASSPRLANTGELFF. CDR3 nucleotides: TGTGCCAGCAGCCCCCGACTAGCGAACACCGGGGAGCTGTTTTTT.

The CDR3 here is CASSLTETQYF. The CDR3 nucleotides are TGCGCCAGCAGCTTGACCGAGACCCAGTACTTC. The chain combines TRBV5-1 with TRBJ2-5, with D uncertain. The CDR3 is 11 residues long. Trimming cost V 1 base and J 5 bases, with 3 bases left between them. CDR1 is SGHRS, CDR2 YFSETQ, per germline.

J is TRBJ1-4 and V is TRBV5-1, with 7 bases lining up with TRBD1. Germline CDR1 SGHRS, CDR2 YFSETQ. Losses at the gene ends were 3 bases for V and 8 bases for J; bases not matched to a gene: 13. This CDR3 spans 16 amino acids. CDR3 loop: CASSSNTGVLDEKLFF. CDR3 coding DNA: TGCGCCAGCAGCTCTAACACAGGGGTTTTAGACGAAAAACTGTTTTTT.

This clone was seen once. This chain links TRBV15 with TRBJ2-5; 8 nucleotides match TRBD2. V was clipped by 0 bases and J by 5 bases; unmatched bases: 5. The CDR3 loop spans 15 amino acids. Per the germline V gene, CDR1 is LNHNV and CDR2 is YYDKDF (reference sequence). The CDR3 region is CATSRDPGGRETQYF. The CDR3 nucleotides are TGTGCCACCAGCAGAGATCCGGGGGGGCGGGAGACCCAGTACTTC.